This TCR beta chain was identified in a study of cytomegalovirus exposure and HLA in healthy donors. Points from the study as a whole: In a later analysis, the majority of CMV-associated beta chains seemingly showed HLA restriction. Roughly uniform depth of sequencing across donors was assumed in presence/absence analyses. Earlier findings revealed that most TCR beta V segments proved productive either about 90% or about 30% of the time.

The germline V gene encodes CDR1 LGHNA and CDR2 YNFKEQ. The CDR3 consists of 21 residues. With 60 Vbeta and 13 Jbeta primers, the PCR was carried out. Assay used: immunoSEQ multiplex PCR; TCRdb lists only in-frame clones, some missing. Of some 150,000 clones in the sample, roughly 68% were seen once. A few counts support this clone. Its antigen is unidentified. The receptor was derived from a man aged 55 to 70 in good health and CMV-seronegative. This chain joins TRBV4-2 and TRBJ2-5; 12 bases line up with TRBD2. The DNA end favors TRBJ2-7, so the J call may be wrong. Input material: PBMCs. The CDR3 reads CASSQAPVTSGRSPGFYEQYF. The CDR3, as DNA: TGTGCCAGCAGCCAGGCCCCAGTGACTAGCGGGAGAAGTCCCGGCTTTTACGAGCAGTACTTC.